Listed below are T cell receptor beta chains from one sample, sequenced in a study of identifying expanded T cells in peripheral blood. Data came from immunoSEQ multiplex PCR; TCRdb stores just in-frame clones and leaves some out. The data hold more than 45,000 clones, with around 83% observed a single time. The sample taken for sequencing was blood. The receptors stem from a person aged 18 to 75 in good health. CDR3s include the opening cysteine and the closing phenylalanine or tryptophan. The D gene is left open where the match is weak. For some rows the clone size is stated as once, few or many, or as a class when expanded; others skip it.

CASSLQPGGGYTF	TGTGCCAGCAGTTTACAGCCAGGGGGCGGCTACACCTTC	TRBD1	.	TRBV27	13	TRBJ1-2
CASSLGTEAFF	TGTGCCAGCAGTTTAGGGACTGAAGCTTTCTTT	.	.	TRBV27	11	TRBJ1-1
CASSSLSSTDTQYF	TGTGCCAGCAGCTCACTTTCGAGCACAGATACGCAGTATTTT	.	.	TRBV9	14	TRBJ2-3
CASSANERQPQHF	TGTGCCAGCAGTGCCAATGAGCGTCAGCCCCAGCATTTT	.	few	TRBV6-5	13	TRBJ1-5
CASSVRGSGSETQYF	TGTGCCAGCAGCGTACGAGGGAGTGGATCAGAGACCCAGTACTTC	.	.	TRBV9	15	TRBJ2-5
CASSARQGGGYTF	TGTGCCAGCAGCGCCCGACAGGGAGGTGGCTACACCTTC	TRBD1	once	TRBV7-9	13	TRBJ1-2
CASSLAGGSNQPQHF	TGTGCCAGCAGCTTGGCTGGAGGGAGCAATCAGCCCCAGCATTTT	.	.	TRBV5-5	15	TRBJ1-5
CASPLAEGQGLYYGYTF	TGTGCCAGCCCGCTCGCAGAGGGACAGGGGCTATATTATGGCTACACCTTC	TRBD1	.	TRBV27	17	TRBJ1-2
CASSPSRNTPGAFF	TGTGCCAGCAGCCCCAGTCGTAATACTCCAGGAGCTTTCTTT	.	.	TRBV5-4	14	TRBJ1-1
CASSGLTSSYEQYF	TGTGCCAGCAGTGGTCTTACCTCCTCCTACGAGCAGTACTTC	.	.	TRBV27	14	TRBJ2-7
CASSFISGKGGYTF	TGTGCCAGCAGCTTTATTTCAGGGAAGGGGGGCTACACCTTC	.	.	TRBV5-8	14	TRBJ1-2
CAWMGRSRNEKLFF	TGTGCCTGGATGGGGAGAAGTCGTAATGAAAAACTGTTTTTT	.	once	TRBV30	14	TRBJ1-4
CASSLTGYNEQFF	TGTGCCAGCAGCTTAACTGGTTACAATGAGCAGTTCTTC	.	.	TRBV7-3	13	TRBJ2-1
CASSLSGVGAEAFF	TGTGCCAGCAGCTTAAGCGGGGTTGGCGCTGAAGCTTTCTTT	.	.	TRBV11-2	14	TRBJ1-1
CASSLSPGTAQETQYF	TGCGCCAGCAGCTTGTCCCCTGGGACAGCTCAAGAGACCCAGTACTTC	TRBD1	few	TRBV5-1	16	TRBJ2-5
CSADTGAHGQYF	TGCAGCGCGGATACAGGGGCCCACGGGCAGTACTTC	TRBD1	.	TRBV29-1	12	TRBJ2-7
CASSLEGQVNTEAFF	TGCGCCAGCAGCTTGGAGGGACAGGTGAACACTGAAGCTTTCTTT	TRBD1	.	TRBV5-1	15	TRBJ1-1
CASSLGQGREQYF	TGTGCCAGCAGCTTAGGACAGGGTCGCGAGCAGTACTTC	TRBD1	.	TRBV11-2	13	TRBJ2-7
CASRGPGDEQFF	TGTGCCAGCAGGGGACCCGGTGATGAGCAGTTCTTC	.	once	TRBV6-1	12	TRBJ2-1
CASSEWVLEGAFF	TGTGCCAGCAGTGAATGGGTTCTCGAGGGAGCTTTCTTT	.	.	TRBV6-1	13	TRBJ1-1
CAWRQGAGYTF	TGTGCCTGGAGACAGGGGGCTGGCTACACCTTC	TRBD1	few	TRBV30	11	TRBJ1-2
CASNVDRANYGYTF	TGTGCCAGCAATGTCGACAGGGCAAACTATGGCTACACCTTC	TRBD1	.	TRBV2	14	TRBJ1-2
CASSIDDYADTQYF	TGTGCCAGTAGTATAGACGACTACGCGGATACGCAGTATTTT	.	.	TRBV19	14	TRBJ2-3
CASSLGGQDYGYTF	TGTGCCAGCAGTCTGGGTGGGCAGGACTATGGCTACACCTTC	.	once	TRBV27	14	TRBJ1-2
CASRVTGGGNQPQHF	TGTGCCAGCAGGGTGACAGGGGGGGGCAATCAGCCCCAGCATTTT	TRBD1	.	TRBV6-1	15	TRBJ1-5
CASSSTGRNEKLFF	TGTGCCAGCTCATCGACAGGGCGTAATGAAAAACTGTTTTTT	TRBD1	.	TRBV18	14	TRBJ1-4
CASSWDTANYGYTF	TGTGCCAGCAGCTGGGACACCGCTAACTATGGCTACACCTTC	.	.	TRBV5-5	14	TRBJ1-2
CASSARGEATPDTQYF	TGTGCCAGCAGCGCCAGAGGGGAAGCGACCCCTGATACGCAGTATTTT	.	.	TRBV9	16	TRBJ2-3
CASSLVQETQYF	TGTGCCAGCAGCTTAGTCCAAGAGACCCAGTACTTC	.	.	TRBV11-2	12	TRBJ2-5
CASSLGSGARETQYF	TGTGCCAGCAGCTTAGGGTCGGGGGCCAGGGAGACCCAGTACTTC	.	once	TRBV7-9	15	TRBJ2-5
CASSQGYGGSIGSGNTIYF	TGCGCCAGCAGCCAAGGCTACGGGGGAAGTATCGGGTCTGGAAACACCATATATTTT	.	.	TRBV4-1	19	TRBJ1-3
CASSVGDRARNEQFF	TGTGCCAGCAGCGTGGGTGACAGGGCGCGGAATGAGCAGTTCTTC	TRBD1	.	TRBV5-4	15	TRBJ2-1
CASSLDRIQAYGYTF	TGTGCCAGCAGCTTGGACAGGATTCAAGCGTATGGCTACACCTTC	.	.	TRBV5-5	15	TRBJ1-2
CASNLPSYEQYF	TGTGCCAGCAATCTCCCCTCCTACGAGCAGTACTTC	.	.	TRBV6-1	12	TRBJ2-7
CASSLEPGRRGYGYTF	TGCGCCAGCAGCTTGGAACCCGGACGAAGGGGGTATGGCTACACCTTC	.	.	TRBV5-1	16	TRBJ1-2
CASTSGGGYNEQFF	TGTGCCAGCACCTCGGGGGGCGGTTACAATGAGCAGTTCTTC	.	.	TRBV7-9	14	TRBJ2-1
CASSLGLIGSPLHF	TGTGCCAGCAGCTTGGGCTTGATTGGTTCACCCCTCCACTTT	.	few	TRBV5-4	14	TRBJ1-6
CSASSDSTDTQYF	TGCAGCGCCTCTAGCGACAGCACAGATACGCAGTATTTT	.	once	TRBV29-1	13	TRBJ2-3
CASSQVRAFF	TGCGCCAGCAGCCAAGTCAGGGCGTTCTTT	.	.	TRBV4-1	10	TRBJ1-1
CASSSPSGNYNEQFF	TGTGCCAGCAGCTCCCCTAGCGGGAACTACAATGAGCAGTTCTTC	TRBD2	once	TRBV11-3	15	TRBJ2-1
CASSQDPQGDQPQHF	TGCGCCAGCAGCCAAGACCCGCAGGGGGATCAGCCCCAGCATTTT	TRBD1	.	TRBV4-1	15	TRBJ1-5
CASSGRQGRETQYF	TGTGCCAGCAGCGGAAGACAGGGTAGAGAGACCCAGTACTTC	TRBD1	.	TRBV9	14	TRBJ2-5
CALSLDKNTEAFF	TGTGCCTTAAGCTTGGATAAGAACACTGAAGCTTTCTTT	.	once	TRBV7-9	13	TRBJ1-1
CSAGLGSMNTEAFF	TGCAGCGCCGGACTCGGCTCCATGAACACTGAAGCTTTCTTT	.	once	TRBV29-1	14	TRBJ1-1
CSVRDTRNTIYF	TGCAGCGTACGGGACACCCGAAACACCATATATTTT	.	.	TRBV29-1	12	TRBJ1-3
CASKRQGGLNNEQFF	TGTGCCAGCAAACGGCAGGGGGGATTGAACAATGAGCAGTTCTTC	.	.	TRBV6-5	15	TRBJ2-1
CASSFRKETQYF	TGTGCCAGCAGCTTCCGAAAAGAGACCCAGTACTTC	.	.	TRBV13	12	TRBJ2-5
CASRTATEIYGYTF	TGTGCCAGCAGAACAGCAACGGAGATCTATGGCTACACCTTC	.	.	TRBV6-5	14	TRBJ1-2
CASSSDRSSYNEQFF	TGTGCCAGCAGTTCGGACAGGAGCTCCTACAATGAGCAGTTCTTC	TRBD1	.	TRBV6-5	15	TRBJ2-1
CASSDRGGRRTDTQYF	TGTGCCAGCAGCGATCGGGGGGGTCGCCGCACAGATACGCAGTATTTT	TRBD2	.	TRBV9	16	TRBJ2-3